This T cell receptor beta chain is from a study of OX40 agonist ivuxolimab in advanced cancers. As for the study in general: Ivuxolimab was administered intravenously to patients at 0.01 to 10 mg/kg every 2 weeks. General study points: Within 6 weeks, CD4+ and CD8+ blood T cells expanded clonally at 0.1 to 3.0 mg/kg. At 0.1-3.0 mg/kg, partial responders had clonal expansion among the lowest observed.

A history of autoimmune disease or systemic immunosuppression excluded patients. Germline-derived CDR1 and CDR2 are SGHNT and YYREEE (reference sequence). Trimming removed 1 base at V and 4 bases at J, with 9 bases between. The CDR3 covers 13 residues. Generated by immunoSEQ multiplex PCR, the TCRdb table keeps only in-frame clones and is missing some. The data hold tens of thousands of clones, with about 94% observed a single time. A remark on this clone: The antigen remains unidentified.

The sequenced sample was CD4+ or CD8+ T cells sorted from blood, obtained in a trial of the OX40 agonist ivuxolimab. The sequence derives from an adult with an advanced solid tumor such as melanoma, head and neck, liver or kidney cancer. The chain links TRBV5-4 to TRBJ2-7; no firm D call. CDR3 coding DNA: TGTGCCAGCAGCTTGTATTCCGGGTACGAGCAGTACTTC. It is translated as CASSLYSGYEQYF.